This T cell receptor (beta chain) was sequenced in a study of cytomegalovirus exposure and HLA in healthy donors. Findings and caveats of the study: What a later analysis showed was that several of the most significant clusters appeared linked to common viral pathogens.

The germline V gene encodes CDR1 SEHNR and CDR2 FQNEAQ (reference sequence). The CDR3 covers 12 residues. The V gene lost 2 bases and the J gene lost 5 bases, with 6 bases spanning the gap. PCR involved 60 Vbeta and 13 Jbeta primers. Here immunoSEQ multiplex PCR was the method, and the copy in TCRdb shows in-frame clones only, minus some. The sample records some 120,000 clones, around 80% being singletons. On this clone: No antigen is known for it.

The origin of this receptor is a man aged 30-40 years in good health and CMV-seropositive. Sequences were obtained from PBMCs. This chain joins TRBV7-9 and TRBJ1-1, with D unresolved. Here the CDR3 DNA reads TGTGCCAGCAGCTTAATACTAACTGAAGCTTTCTTT. The encoded protein is CASSLILTEAFF.